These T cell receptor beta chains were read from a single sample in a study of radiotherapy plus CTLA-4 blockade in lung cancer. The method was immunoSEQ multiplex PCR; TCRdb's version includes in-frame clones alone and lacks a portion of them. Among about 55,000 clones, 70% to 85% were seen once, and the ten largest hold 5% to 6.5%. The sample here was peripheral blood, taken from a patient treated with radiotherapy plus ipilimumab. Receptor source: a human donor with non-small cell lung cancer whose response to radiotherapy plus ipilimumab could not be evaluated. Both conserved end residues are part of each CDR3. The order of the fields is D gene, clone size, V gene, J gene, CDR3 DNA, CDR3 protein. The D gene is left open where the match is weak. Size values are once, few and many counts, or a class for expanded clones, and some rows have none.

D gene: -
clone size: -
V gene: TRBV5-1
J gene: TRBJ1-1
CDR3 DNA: TGCGCCAGCAGCCCCTCGACCAGGGGCAACACTGAAGCTTTCTTT
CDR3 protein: CASSPSTRGNTEAFF

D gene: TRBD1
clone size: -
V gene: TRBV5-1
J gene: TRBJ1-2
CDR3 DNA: TGCGCCAGCAGCTTGGAGGGGGGGACAGGGTACGATGGCTACACCTTC
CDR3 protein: CASSLEGGTGYDGYTF

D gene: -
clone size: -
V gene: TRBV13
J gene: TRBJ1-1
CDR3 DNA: TGTGCCAGCAGCTTAGCAGGTACCACAAACACTGAAGCTTTCTTT
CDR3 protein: CASSLAGTTNTEAFF

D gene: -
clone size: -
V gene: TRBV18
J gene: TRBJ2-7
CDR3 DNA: TGTGCCAGCTCACTCGCCAGGGTTTACGAGCAGTACTTC
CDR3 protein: CASSLARVYEQYF

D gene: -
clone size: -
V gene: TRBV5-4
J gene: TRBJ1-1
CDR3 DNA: TGTGCCAGCAGCTCACAGGTGAACACTGAAGCTTTCTTT
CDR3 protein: CASSSQVNTEAFF

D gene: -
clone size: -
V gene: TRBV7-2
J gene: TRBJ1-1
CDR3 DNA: TGTGCCAGCAGCTTAGGGAGCTCGAACACTGAAGCTTTCTTT
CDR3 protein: CASSLGSSNTEAFF

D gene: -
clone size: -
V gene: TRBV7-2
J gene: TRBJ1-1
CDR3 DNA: TGTGCCAGCCGCCCTCTCACATACACTGAAGCTTTCTTT
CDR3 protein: CASRPLTYTEAFF

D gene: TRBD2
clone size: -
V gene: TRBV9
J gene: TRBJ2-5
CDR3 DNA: TGTGCCAGCAGCGTAGGGGGCGGGGGGGCCCAAGAGACCCAGTACTTC
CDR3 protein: CASSVGGGGAQETQYF

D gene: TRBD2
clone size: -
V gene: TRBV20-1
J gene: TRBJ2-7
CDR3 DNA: TGCAGTGGGCGGGAGGCCCACGAGCAGTACTTC
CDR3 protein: CSGREAHEQYF

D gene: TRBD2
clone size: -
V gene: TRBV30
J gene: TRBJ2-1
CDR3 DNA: TGTGCCTGGAGCCCCTCATGGAGGGCTAGCGGGGACAATGAGCAGTTCTTC
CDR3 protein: CAWSPSWRASGDNEQFF

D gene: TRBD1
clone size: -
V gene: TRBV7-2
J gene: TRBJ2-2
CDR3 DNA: TGTGCCAGCAGCTTATTACAGGGGCGGATCGGGGAGCTGTTTTTT
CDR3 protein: CASSLLQGRIGELFF

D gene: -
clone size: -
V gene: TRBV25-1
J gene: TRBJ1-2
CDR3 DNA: TGTGCCAGCAGTGCCCTGGACGAGACAGATGACTCTAACCATGGCTACACCTTC
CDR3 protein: CASSALDETDDSNHGYTF

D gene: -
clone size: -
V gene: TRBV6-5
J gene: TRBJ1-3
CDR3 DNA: TGTGCCAGCAGTTCCCCGGGTGAAGGGGGAGGAAACACCATATATTTT
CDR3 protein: CASSSPGEGGGNTIYF

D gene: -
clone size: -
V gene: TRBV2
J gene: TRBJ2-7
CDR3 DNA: TGTGCCAGCCTCCCACAGCGGGCAGCCTACGAGCAGTACTTC
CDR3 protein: CASLPQRAAYEQYF

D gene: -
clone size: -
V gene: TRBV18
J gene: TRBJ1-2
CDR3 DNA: TGTGCCAGCTCACCGAGTCAGCAGGTCTATGGCTACACCTTC
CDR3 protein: CASSPSQQVYGYTF

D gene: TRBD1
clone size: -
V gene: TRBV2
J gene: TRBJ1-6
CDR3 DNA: TGTGCCAGTTCGGGGGACAGGCGTTCACCCCTCCACTTT
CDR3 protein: CASSGDRRSPLHF

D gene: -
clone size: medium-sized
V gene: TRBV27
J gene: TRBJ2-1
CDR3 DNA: TGTGCCAGCAGGCAGGGAACCAATGAGCAGTTCTTC
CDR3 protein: CASRQGTNEQFF

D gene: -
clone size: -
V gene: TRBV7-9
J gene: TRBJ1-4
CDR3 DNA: TGTGCCAGCAGCTTAGAGGTCGGGAGCGGGAGTATTGGTGAAAAACTGTTTTTT
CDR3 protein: CASSLEVGSGSIGEKLFF

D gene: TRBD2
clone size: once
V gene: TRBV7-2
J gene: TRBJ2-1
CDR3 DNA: TGTGCCAGCAGCTCCCGGACTAGCGGGAGTAAAAATGAGCAGTTCTTC
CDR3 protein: CASSSRTSGSKNEQFF

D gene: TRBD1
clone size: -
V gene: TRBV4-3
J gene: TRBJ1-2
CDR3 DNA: TGCGCCAGCAGCCAAGCAAACGGACAGGGCTATGGCTACACCTTC
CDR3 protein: CASSQANGQGYGYTF

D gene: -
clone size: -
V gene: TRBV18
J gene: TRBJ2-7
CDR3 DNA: TGTGCCAGCTCACCTGGGACAGGTCAGCGGGGTGTGTACGAGCAGTACTTC
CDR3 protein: CASSPGTGQRGVYEQYF

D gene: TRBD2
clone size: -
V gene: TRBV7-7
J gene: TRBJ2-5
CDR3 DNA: TGTGCCAGCAGCTTAGTGTACGGGGGACTAGCGGGAGTAGAGACCCAGTACTTC
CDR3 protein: CASSLVYGGLAGVETQYF

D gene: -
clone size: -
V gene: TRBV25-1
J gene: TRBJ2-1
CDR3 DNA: TGTGCCAGCAGTGAGGACAGTTGGGTCGATGAGCAGTTCTTC
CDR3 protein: CASSEDSWVDEQFF

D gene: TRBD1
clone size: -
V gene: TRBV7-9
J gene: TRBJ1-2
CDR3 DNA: TGTGCCAGCAGGTCACAGGGGGTGGATGGCTACACCTTC
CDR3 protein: CASRSQGVDGYTF

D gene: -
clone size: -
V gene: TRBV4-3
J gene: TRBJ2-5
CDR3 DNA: TGCGCCAGCAGCCAAGACCGGGGGGCCGGGCAAGAGACCCAGTACTTC
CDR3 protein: CASSQDRGAGQETQYF

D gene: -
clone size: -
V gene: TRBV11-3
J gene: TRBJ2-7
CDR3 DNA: TGTGCCAGCAGCTTAGCCCGCGGTTCCTACGAGCAGTACTTC
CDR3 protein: CASSLARGSYEQYF

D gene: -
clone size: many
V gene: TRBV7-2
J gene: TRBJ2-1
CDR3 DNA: TGTGCCAGCAGCTTAGACGCGAGGGCTGGGAATGAGCAGTTCTTC
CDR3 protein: CASSLDARAGNEQFF

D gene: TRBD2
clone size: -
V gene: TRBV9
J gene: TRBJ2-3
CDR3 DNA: TGTGCCAGCAGCCCGGGACTAGCGGGGGGCACAGATACGCAGTATTTT
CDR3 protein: CASSPGLAGGTDTQYF

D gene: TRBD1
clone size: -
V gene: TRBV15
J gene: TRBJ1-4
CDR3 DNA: TGTGCCACCAGCAGAACAGGGGGTGGCGAAAAACTGTTTTTT
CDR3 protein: CATSRTGGGEKLFF

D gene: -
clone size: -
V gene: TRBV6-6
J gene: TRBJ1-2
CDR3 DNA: TGTGCCAGCACGGGAGCCTGGGGCTACACCTTC
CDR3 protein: CASTGAWGYTF

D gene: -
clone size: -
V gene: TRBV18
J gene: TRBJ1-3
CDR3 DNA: TGTGCCAGCTCACCACCCAGCAGGGCCTCTGGAAACACCATATATTTT
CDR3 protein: CASSPPSRASGNTIYF

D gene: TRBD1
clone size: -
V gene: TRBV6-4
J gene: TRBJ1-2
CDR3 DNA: TGTGCCAGCAGTCGGGAGGGGGCGGTCGTCTATGGCTACACCTTC
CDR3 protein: CASSREGAVVYGYTF

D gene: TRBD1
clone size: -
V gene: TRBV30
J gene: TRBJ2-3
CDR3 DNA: TGTGCCTGGGAGACAGGGTCTGGCACAGATACGCAGTATTTT
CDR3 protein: CAWETGSGTDTQYF

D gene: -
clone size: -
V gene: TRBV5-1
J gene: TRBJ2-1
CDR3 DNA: TGCGCCAGCAGCTTGACTAGGTCTGAGCAGTTCTTC
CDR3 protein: CASSLTRSEQFF

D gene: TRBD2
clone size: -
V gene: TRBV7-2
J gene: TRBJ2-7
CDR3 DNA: TGTGCCAGCAGCCTCTACTTGGCCGGGACTATCAGCTCCTACGAGCAGTACTTC
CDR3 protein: CASSLYLAGTISSYEQYF

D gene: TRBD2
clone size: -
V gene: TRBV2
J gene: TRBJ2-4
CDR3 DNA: TGTGCCAGCAGTGAAACGGGGGGGCCGGTTCGGGGTGCGTACTTC
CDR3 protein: CASSETGGPVRGAYF

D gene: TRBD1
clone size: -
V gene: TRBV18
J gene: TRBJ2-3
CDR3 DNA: TGTGCCAGCTCACCGGACAGGGGGGCTAGCACAGATACGCAGTATTTT
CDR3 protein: CASSPDRGASTDTQYF

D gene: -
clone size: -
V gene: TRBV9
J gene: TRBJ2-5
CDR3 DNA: TGTGCCAGCAGCCACACTCCTCTGAGGGATGAGACCCAGTACTTC
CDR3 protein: CASSHTPLRDETQYF

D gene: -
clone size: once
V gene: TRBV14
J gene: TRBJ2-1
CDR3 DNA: TGTGCCAGCAGCCACGGTAGCAGCGGACCCTACAATGAGCAGTTCTTC
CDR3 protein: CASSHGSSGPYNEQFF

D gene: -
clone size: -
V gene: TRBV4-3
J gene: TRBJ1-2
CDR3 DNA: TGCGCCAGCAGCCCGGGACATCATACTAACTATGGCTACACCTTC
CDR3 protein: CASSPGHHTNYGYTF

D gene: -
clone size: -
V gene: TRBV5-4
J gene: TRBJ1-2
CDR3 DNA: TGTGCCAGCAGCTGGTGGGCCCAAAGCGGTGGCTACACCTTC
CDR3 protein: CASSWWAQSGGYTF

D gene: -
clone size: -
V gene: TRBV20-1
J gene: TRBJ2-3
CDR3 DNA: TGCAGTGCTGGCCAAGTTACGCAGTATTTT
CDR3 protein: CSAGQVTQYF